These T cell receptor beta chains were read from a single sample in a study of shared clonotypes between healthy human individuals. Method: immunoSEQ multiplex PCR; TCRdb's copy keeps in-frame clones and lacks some. This sample has more than 2 million clones, with just under 95% found just once. The sequencing sample was made of naive CD8+ T cells sorted from blood. The receptors originated from a man younger than 35 in good health. The CDR3 runs from the conserved cysteine through the conserved F or W. D genes are given only for firm matches. The size of a clone is reported for some rows only, either as once, few or many, or as a class for expanded clones.

clone_size j_call v_call d_call cdr3_nt cdr3_aa
NA TRBJ2-7 TRBV12-1 NA TGTGCCAGCAGCGCACTACTAGCGGGAGTCCCTTGCGAGCAGTACTTC CASSALLAGVPCEQYF
NA TRBJ2-5 TRBV14 TRBD2 TGTGCCAGCTCTAGCGGGTGGCAAGAGACCCAGTACTTC CASSSGWQETQYF
NA TRBJ1-1 TRBV25-1 NA TGTGCCAGCAAAGATCAGGGGATCACTGAAGCTTTCTTT CASKDQGITEAFF
NA TRBJ2-7 TRBV6-1 TRBD2 TGTGCCAGCAGTGAAGAGGGACTAGCGGGCTACGAGCAGTACTTC CASSEEGLAGYEQYF
NA TRBJ1-5 TRBV7-9 NA TGTGCCAGCAGCTTAGAGTCAGGGAGGAATCAGCCCCAGCATTTT CASSLESGRNQPQHF
NA TRBJ2-3 TRBV15 NA TGTGCCACCAGCAGCGGAACTAGTCCTATCACAGATACGCAGTATTTT CATSSGTSPITDTQYF
few TRBJ1-6 TRBV6-1 NA TGTGCCAGCAGTGATGGTCTAAATTCACCCCTCCACTTT CASSDGLNSPLHF
NA TRBJ1-4 TRBV13 NA TGTGCCAGCGGTCCGGGCACTAATGAAAAACTGTTTTTT CASGPGTNEKLFF
NA TRBJ2-7 TRBV6-5 NA TGTGCCAGCAGTTACGATACTAGATACGAGCAGTACTTC CASSYDTRYEQYF
NA TRBJ2-7 TRBV6-6 NA TGTGCCAGCTCCAGCCCGGTGAGCTCCTACGAGCAGTACTTC CASSSPVSSYEQYF
NA TRBJ2-2 TRBV7-9 NA TGTGCCAGCAGCGCCTCCGGACGGGAATTCGGGGAGCTGTTTTTT CASSASGREFGELFF
NA TRBJ2-3 TRBV19 TRBD2 TGTGCCAGTAGTACTAAGCGGGATTCGACAGATACGCAGTATTTT CASSTKRDSTDTQYF
NA TRBJ2-2 TRBV6-1 NA TGTGCCAGCAGTGTTTGGGAGATTGTCGGGGAGCTGTTTTTT CASSVWEIVGELFF
few TRBJ1-1 TRBV18 NA TGTGCCAGCTCACCCGCACAGGGAGCTGAAGCTTTCTTT CASSPAQGAEAFF
once TRBJ1-5 TRBV19 TRBD1 TGTGCCAGTAGGGGCAGGGGGGTCAGCAATCAGCCCCAGCATTTT CASRGRGVSNQPQHF
once TRBJ2-3 TRBV6-1 NA TGTGCCAGCAGTGAAGGTCTGGGTAGTAGCACAGATACGCAGTATTTT CASSEGLGSSTDTQYF
few TRBJ2-5 TRBV30 NA TGTGCCTGGAGTGTACTACGAACATTGGGGGGTAGACCCCCCCAAGAGACCCAGTACTTC CAWSVLRTLGGRPPQETQYF